The clone carrying this TCR beta chain was counted ten times or more. The antigen is unknown. The time point denotes: persistent/refractory GD, antithyroid drugs over 5 years with positive TRAb. PBMCs provided the RNA from which the TCR library was made. This entry comes from a study of regulatory T cells in long-lasting Graves disease. About the study: To qualify as persistent, Graves' disease required over 5 years of antithyroid drugs with positive TSH receptor antibodies.

Combining iRepertoire HTBI primers with Arm-PCR of CDR3 regions, the authors built TCR beta libraries. From the multiplex PCR reads, TCRdb called clonotypes with MiXCR, one entry per CDR3 protein. The profile shows roughly 400,000 distinct CDR3 sequences, around 21% of them singletons. Overall study results and limits: Clonotypes that were public and shared totalled 2,500 to 3,000 in persistent patients versus over 800 in new patients. Persistent disease was characterized by preferential usage of TRBV28, TRBJ1-2 and TRBJ2-5. Persistent Graves' patients showed reduced TCR diversity versus newly diagnosed patients.

The CDR3 has 16 amino acids. Germline V gene data show CDR1 as LGHDT and CDR2 as YNNKEL (reference sequence). The V and J ends lost 0 bases and 5 bases, in that order; junction bases with no gene match: 10. The TCR originated in a female donor with Graves disease. The starting material was peripheral blood mononuclear cells (PBMCs), obtained when the disease was refractory, from a patient treated with antithyroid drugs. V is TRBV3-1 and J is TRBJ2-7, with 7 bases aligning to TRBD1. The CDR3 is CASSQDPGQAGHEQYF. DNA of the CDR3: TGTGCCAGCAGCCAAGACCCCGGACAGGCTGGCCACGAGCAGTACTTC.